Included here is one TCR beta chain sequence, with context. Its antigen is as yet unknown. The split of CD4+ cells yielded CD45RA+ naive and CD45RA-negative memory subsets. The sample is drawn from a study of shared clonotypes between healthy human individuals. Study observations and caveats: Only blood samples were collected, and tissue repertoires likely differ.

Across several immunoSEQ plates, the genomic DNA of each subset was split evenly. Per the study methods: Sequence data from immunoSEQ were junction-only and lacked quality scores; consequently, filtering differed. Data came from immunoSEQ multiplex PCR; TCRdb stores just in-frame clones and leaves some out. V and J calls and clone size are copied from that table; D and trimming were computed from the DNA. The sample has 2,500,000 or so clones, just over 90% seen once; the top ten hold about 0.13%. The germline V gene encodes CDR1 MDHEN and CDR2 SYDVKM. Trimming took off 8 bases at V and 5 bases at J, with 7 bases between the two ends. The CDR3 covers 11 residues.

The sequence was obtained from a man in his late teens or twenties in good health. Input material: naive CD4+ T cells sorted from blood. Subset defined: CD45RA+ positively selected. The rearrangement uses TRBV28 and TRBJ2-4; D is perhaps TRBD1 (5 bases). The CDR3 DNA follows: TGTGCCAGCCTAGGGGAAAACATTCAGTACTTC. Translation gives CASLGENIQYF.